The following is a T cell receptor (beta chain) sequence with its context. These data are taken from a study of cytotoxic CD8 clonotypes in ibrutinib-treated CLL. Libraries were prepared by immunoSEQ multiplex PCR; TCRdb keeps only in-frame clonotypes and omits some of them. Of over 95,000 clones listed, 58% are singletons. Germline V CDR1 and CDR2: SGHVS, FQNEAQ. The CDR3 contains 15 residues. Trimming took 5 bases from V and 5 from J; bases not matched to a gene: 8. The clonotype originates from a human donor with chronic lymphocytic leukemia. J is TRBJ1-5 and V is TRBV7-8; TRBD1 matches at 8 bases. Sample: PBMCs, taken after 24 months of ibrutinib treatment. The CDR3 protein is CASSALQGGDQPQHF. DNA of the CDR3: TGTGCCAGCAGCGCTCTACAGGGGGGAGATCAGCCCCAGCATTTT. The whole variable domain, remainder taken from reference TRBV7-8 and TRBJ1-5, is GAGVSQSPRYKVAKRGQDVALRCDPISGHVSLFWYQQALGQGPEFLTYFQNEAQLDKSGLPSDRFFAERPEGSVSTLKIQRTQQEDSAVYLCASSALQGGDQPQHFGDGTRLSIL.